The T cell receptor (beta chain) described here comes from a study of CD8 T cells in Susac syndrome. The RNA, about 0.5 to 1 ug, was put through reverse transcription using random hexamers. By means of immunoSEQ multiplex PCR, TCR beta CDR3 spanning 54 Vbeta and 13 Jbeta underwent amplification. From the immunoSEQ multiplex PCR reads, TCRdb called clonotypes with MiXCR, one entry per CDR3 protein. The profile shows 200,000 to 250,000 distinct CDR3 sequences, approximately 95% of them singletons. V lost 6 bases and J lost 5; bases outside the gene matches: 10. In germline, CDR1 is SNHLY, CDR2 FYNNEI. The CDR3 covers 15 residues.

This TCR was sampled from a human donor with multiple sclerosis. The chain couples TRBV2 to TRBJ2-5, with TRBD2 identical over 9 bases. The sequencing sample was made of CD4+ T cells from PBMCs. CDR3 nucleotide sequence: TGTGCCAGCAGCTTCCTAGCGGGGTTAGAGGAGACCCAGTACTTC. It encodes CASSFLAGLEETQYF. The entire variable domain, with the rest obtained from reference TRBV2 and TRBJ2-5, is as follows: EPEVTQTPSHQVTQMGQEVILRCVPISNHLYFYWYRQILGQKVEFLVSFYNNEISEKSEIFDDQFSVERPDGSNFTLKIRSTKLEDSAMYFCASSFLAGLEETQYFGPGTRLLVL.